This T cell receptor beta chain was captured by sequencing in a study of regulatory T cells in long-lasting Graves disease. At the level of the study: Patients with new Graves' disease had used antithyroid drugs below 3 months.

As for time point: newly diagnosed GD, antithyroid drugs for less than 3 months. From RNA extracted from PBMCs, the TCR library was made. Findings and limits, study-wide: TRBV28 was favored in persistent disease, as were TRBJ1-2 and TRBJ2-5. Accuracy could have been hurt by small sample size.

The germline gives CDR1 GTSNPN, CDR2 SVGIG (reference sequence). CDR3 length equals 14 residues. V lost 0 bases, J lost 8 bases, and 14 bases lay in between. Building the TCR beta libraries relied on iRepertoire HTBI primers, and CDR3 regions underwent Arm-PCR. TCRdb re-derived calls from the multiplex PCR reads in MiXCR, one entry per CDR3 protein. The sample carries about 400,000 distinct CDR3 sequences, roughly a sixth recorded once. In this sample, this clonotype turned up a few times. Antigen unknown. The receptor comes from a female donor with Graves disease. The rearrangement links TRBV30 to TRBJ2-4; tentative D call: TRBD1 (7 bases). The sample here was peripheral blood mononuclear cells (PBMCs), taken at new diagnosis, from a patient treated with antithyroid drugs. CDR3 nucleotides: TGTGCCTGGAGTGTATCAGGGGGGTCGGACATTCAGTACTTC. Translated: CAWSVSGGSDIQYF.